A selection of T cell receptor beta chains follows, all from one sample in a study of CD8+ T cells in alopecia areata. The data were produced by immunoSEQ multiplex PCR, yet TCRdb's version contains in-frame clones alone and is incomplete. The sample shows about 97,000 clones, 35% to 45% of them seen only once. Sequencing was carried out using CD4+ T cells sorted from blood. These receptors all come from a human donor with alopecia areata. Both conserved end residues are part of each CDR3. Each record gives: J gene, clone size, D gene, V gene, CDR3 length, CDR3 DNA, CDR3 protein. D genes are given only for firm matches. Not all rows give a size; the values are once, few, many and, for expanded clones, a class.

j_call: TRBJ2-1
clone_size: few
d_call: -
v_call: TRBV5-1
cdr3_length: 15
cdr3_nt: TGCGCCAGCAGCTGGGGGGACCGCTCCTACAATGAGCAGTTCTTC
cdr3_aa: CASSWGDRSYNEQFF

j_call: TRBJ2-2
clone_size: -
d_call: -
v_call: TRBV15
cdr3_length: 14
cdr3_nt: TGTGCCACCAGCAGATGGCCGAACACCGGGGAGCTGTTTTTT
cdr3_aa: CATSRWPNTGELFF

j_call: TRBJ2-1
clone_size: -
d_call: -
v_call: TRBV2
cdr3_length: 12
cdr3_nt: TGTGCCAGCAGATCACCGGGACCTGAGCAGTTCTTC
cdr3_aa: CASRSPGPEQFF

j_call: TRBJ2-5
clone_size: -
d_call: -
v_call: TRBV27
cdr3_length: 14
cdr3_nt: TGTGCCAGCAGTTTAAATAGGGTTCAAGAGACCCAGTACTTC
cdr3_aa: CASSLNRVQETQYF

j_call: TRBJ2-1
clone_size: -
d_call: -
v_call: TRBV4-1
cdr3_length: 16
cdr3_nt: TGCGCCAGCAGCCACGTCCCGGGACGGACACACAATGAGCAGTTCTTC
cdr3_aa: CASSHVPGRTHNEQFF

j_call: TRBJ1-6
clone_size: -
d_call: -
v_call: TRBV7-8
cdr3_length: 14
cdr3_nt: TGTGCCAGCACCCCCGGACAAGTTAATTCACCCCTCCACTTT
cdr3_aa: CASTPGQVNSPLHF

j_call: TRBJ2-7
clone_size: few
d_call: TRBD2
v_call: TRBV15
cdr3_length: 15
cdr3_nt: TGTGCCACCAGCAGAGAAAGCGGGAGTACCGACGAGCAGTACTTC
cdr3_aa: CATSRESGSTDEQYF

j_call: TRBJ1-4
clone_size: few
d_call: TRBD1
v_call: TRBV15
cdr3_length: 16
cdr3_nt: TGTGCCACCAGCAGAGACAAGGGACAGGGGAATGAAAAACTGTTTTTT
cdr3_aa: CATSRDKGQGNEKLFF

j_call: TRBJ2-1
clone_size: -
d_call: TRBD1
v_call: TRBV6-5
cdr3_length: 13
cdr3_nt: TGTGCCAGCAGTAGTGACACAGGGGGCTGGCAGTTCTTC
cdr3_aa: CASSSDTGGWQFF

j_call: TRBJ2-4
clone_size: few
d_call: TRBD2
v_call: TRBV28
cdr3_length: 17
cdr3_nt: TGTGCCAGCATGCGGGGGGCCTTCGGGGTTGCCAAAAACATTCAGTACTTC
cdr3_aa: CASMRGAFGVAKNIQYF

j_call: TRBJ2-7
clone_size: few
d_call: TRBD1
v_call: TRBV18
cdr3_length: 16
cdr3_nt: TGTGCCAGCTCCGCTGGGACAGGGAAGGCATCCTACGAGCAGTACTTC
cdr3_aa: CASSAGTGKASYEQYF

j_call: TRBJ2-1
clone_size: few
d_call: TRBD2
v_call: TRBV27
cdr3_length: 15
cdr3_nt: TGTGCCAGCAGTCCGAGCGGGATCTCCTACAATGAGCAGTTCTTC
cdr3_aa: CASSPSGISYNEQFF

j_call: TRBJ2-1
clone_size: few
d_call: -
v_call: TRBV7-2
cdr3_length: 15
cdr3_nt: TGTGCCAGCAGCTTAGTGGGGAGCTCCTACAATGAGCAGTTCTTC
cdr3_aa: CASSLVGSSYNEQFF

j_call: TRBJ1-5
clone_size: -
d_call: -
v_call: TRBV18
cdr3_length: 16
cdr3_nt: TGTGCCAGCTCACCAATAAACAGGCGTAGCAATCAGCCCCAGCATTTT
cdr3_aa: CASSPINRRSNQPQHF

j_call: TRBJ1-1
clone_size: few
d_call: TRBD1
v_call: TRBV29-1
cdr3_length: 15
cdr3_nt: TGCAGCGTTGGGACAGGGGTCATCAGGTTCTCTGAAGCTTTCTTT
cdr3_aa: CSVGTGVIRFSEAFF

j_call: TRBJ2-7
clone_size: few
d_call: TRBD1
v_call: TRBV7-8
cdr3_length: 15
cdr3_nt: TGTGCCAGCAGATCCGGGGACAGGGTTTTTCACGAGCAGTACTTC
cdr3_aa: CASRSGDRVFHEQYF

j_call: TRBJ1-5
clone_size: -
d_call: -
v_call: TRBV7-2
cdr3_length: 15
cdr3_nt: TGTGCCAGCAGCACCCCTACAGGGAGCAATCAGCCCCAGCATTTT
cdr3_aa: CASSTPTGSNQPQHF

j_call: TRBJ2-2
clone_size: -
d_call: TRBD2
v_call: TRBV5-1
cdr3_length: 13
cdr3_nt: TGCGCCAGCAGTCTAGCGGGGCCCGGGGAGCTGTTTTTT
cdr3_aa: CASSLAGPGELFF

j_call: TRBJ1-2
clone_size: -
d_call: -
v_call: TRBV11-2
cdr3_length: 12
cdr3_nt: TGTGCCAGCAGCTTGCAGGCATATGGCTACACCTTC
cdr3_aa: CASSLQAYGYTF

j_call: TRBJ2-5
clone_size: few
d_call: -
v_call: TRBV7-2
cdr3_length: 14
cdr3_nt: TGTGCCAGCAGCTTAGGTGCCACCTGGGAGACCCAGTACTTC
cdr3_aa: CASSLGATWETQYF

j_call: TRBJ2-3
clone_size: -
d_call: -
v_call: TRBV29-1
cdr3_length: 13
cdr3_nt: TGCAGCGTGGCGCTAACTAGCACAGATACGCAGTATTTT
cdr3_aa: CSVALTSTDTQYF

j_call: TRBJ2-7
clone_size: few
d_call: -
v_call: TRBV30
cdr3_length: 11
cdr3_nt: TGTGCCTGGAGTAAAGGGGCCCCAGCCATCTTC
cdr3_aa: CAWSKGAPAIF

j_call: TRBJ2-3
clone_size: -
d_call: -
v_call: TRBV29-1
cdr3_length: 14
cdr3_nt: TGCAGCCTTCTCGGGGATCAGAGCACAGATACGCAGTATTTT
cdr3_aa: CSLLGDQSTDTQYF

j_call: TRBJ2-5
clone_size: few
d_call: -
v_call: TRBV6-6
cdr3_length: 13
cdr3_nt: TGTGCCAGCAGTAACAGTTGGGAAGAGACCCAGTACTTC
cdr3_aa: CASSNSWEETQYF

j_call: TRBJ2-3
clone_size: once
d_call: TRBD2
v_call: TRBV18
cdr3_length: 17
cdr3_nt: TGTGCCAGCTCACCACTCGTACTAGCGGGAGGCACTCATACGCAGTATTTT
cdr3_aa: CASSPLVLAGGTHTQYF

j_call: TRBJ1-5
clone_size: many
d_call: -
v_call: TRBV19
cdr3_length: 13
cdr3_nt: TGTGCCAGTAGCTCTAACAACAATCAGCCCCAGCATTTT
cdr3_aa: CASSSNNNQPQHF

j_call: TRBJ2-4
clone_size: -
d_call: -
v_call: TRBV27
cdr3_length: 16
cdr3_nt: TGTGCCAGCCCAGCCGACAGTTTATCGGCCAAAAACATTCAGTACTTC
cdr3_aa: CASPADSLSAKNIQYF